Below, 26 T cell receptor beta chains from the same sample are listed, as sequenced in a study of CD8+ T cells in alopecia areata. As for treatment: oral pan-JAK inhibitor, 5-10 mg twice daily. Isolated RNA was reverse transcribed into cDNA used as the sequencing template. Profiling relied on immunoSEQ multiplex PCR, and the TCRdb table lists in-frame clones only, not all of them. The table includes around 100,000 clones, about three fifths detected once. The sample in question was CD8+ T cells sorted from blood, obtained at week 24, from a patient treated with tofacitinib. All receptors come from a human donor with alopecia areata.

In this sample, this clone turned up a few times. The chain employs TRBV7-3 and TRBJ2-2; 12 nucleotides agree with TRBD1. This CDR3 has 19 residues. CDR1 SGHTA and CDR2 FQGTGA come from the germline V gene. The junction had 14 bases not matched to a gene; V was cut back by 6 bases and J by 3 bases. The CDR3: CASRKWGQGAAKYTGELFF. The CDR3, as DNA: TGTGCCAGCAGAAAATGGGGACAGGGGGCAGCGAAGTACACCGGGGAGCTGTTTTTT.

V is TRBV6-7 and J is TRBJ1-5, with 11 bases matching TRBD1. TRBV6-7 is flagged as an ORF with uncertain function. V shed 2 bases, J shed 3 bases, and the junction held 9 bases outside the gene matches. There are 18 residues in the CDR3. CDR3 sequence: CASSYGGQGVLFNQPQHF. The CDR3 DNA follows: TGTGCCAGCAGTTACGGGGGACAGGGGGTCCTATTCAATCAGCCCCAGCATTTT.

Here the CDR3 reads CASSPAGAVEQYF. In DNA form, the CDR3 reads TGTGCCAGCAGCCCGGCGGGGGCGGTTGAGCAGTACTTC. This chain connects TRBV9 to TRBJ2-7; tentatively, D is TRBD2 (7 bases). Trimming took off 4 bases at V and 7 bases at J, with 15 bases between the two ends. CDR1 and CDR2 from the germline V gene are SGDLS and YYNGEE. The CDR3 is made up of 13 amino acids. Together with reference TRBV9 and TRBJ2-7, the CDR3 gives the full variable domain: DSGVTQTPKHLITATGQRVTLRCSPRSGDLSVYWYQQSLDQGLQFLIQYYNGEERAKGNILERFSAQQFPDLHSELNLSSLELGDSALYFCASSPAGAVEQYFGPGTRLTVT.

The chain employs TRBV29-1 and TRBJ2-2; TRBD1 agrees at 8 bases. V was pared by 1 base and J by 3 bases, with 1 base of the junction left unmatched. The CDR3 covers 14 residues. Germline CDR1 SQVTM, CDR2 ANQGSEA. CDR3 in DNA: TGCAGCGTTGAAGGGGGACAGGACACCGGGGAGCTGTTTTTT. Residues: CSVEGGQDTGELFF.

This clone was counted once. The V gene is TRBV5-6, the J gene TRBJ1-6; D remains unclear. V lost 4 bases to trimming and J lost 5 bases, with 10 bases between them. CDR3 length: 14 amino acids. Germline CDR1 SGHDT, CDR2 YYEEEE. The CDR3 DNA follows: TGTGCCAGCAGCCTTCGACAAGATAATTCACCCCTCCACTTT. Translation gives CASSLRQDNSPLHF.

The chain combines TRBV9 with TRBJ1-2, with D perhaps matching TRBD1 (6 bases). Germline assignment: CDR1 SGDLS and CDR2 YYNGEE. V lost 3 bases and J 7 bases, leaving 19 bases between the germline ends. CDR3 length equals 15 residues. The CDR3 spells CASSAQGPGVSGYTF. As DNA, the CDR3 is TGTGCCAGCAGCGCCCAAGGACCAGGGGTGTCTGGCTACACCTTC. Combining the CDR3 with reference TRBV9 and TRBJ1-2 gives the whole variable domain DSGVTQTPKHLITATGQRVTLRCSPRSGDLSVYWYQQSLDQGLQFLIQYYNGEERAKGNILERFSAQQFPDLHSELNLSSLELGDSALYFCASSAQGPGVSGYTFGSGTRLTVV.

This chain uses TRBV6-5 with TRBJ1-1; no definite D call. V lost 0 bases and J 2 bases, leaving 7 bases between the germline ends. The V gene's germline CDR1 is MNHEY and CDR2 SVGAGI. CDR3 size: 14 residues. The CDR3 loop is CASSYSNLNTEAFF. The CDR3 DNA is TGTGCCAGCAGTTACTCGAACCTTAACACTGAAGCTTTCTTT.

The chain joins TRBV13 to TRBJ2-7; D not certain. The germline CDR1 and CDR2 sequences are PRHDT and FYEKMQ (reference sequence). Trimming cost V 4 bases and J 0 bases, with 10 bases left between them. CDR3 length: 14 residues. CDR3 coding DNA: TGTGCCAGCAGCTGGCTCAGTAGCTCCTACGAGCAGTACTTC. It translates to CASSWLSSSYEQYF.

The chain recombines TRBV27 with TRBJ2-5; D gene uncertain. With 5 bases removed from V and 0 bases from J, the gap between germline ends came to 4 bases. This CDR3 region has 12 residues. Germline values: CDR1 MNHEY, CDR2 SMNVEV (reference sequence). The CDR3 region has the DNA TGTGCCAGCAGTAACCACCAAGAGACCCAGTACTTC. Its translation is CASSNHQETQYF.

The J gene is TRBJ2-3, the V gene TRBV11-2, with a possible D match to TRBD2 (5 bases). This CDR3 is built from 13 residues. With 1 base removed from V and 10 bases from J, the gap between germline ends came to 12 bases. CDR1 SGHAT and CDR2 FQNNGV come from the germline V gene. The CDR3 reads CASSLGGVRAQYF. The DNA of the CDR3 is TGTGCCAGCAGCTTAGGGGGAGTAAGGGCGCAGTATTTT.

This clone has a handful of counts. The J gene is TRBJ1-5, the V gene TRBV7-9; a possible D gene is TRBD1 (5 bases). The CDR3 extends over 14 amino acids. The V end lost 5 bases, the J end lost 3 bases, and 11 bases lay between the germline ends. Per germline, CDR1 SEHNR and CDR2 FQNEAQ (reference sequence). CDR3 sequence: CASSRGGANQPQHF. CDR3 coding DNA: TGTGCCAGCAGCCGCGGAGGGGCCAATCAGCCCCAGCATTTT.

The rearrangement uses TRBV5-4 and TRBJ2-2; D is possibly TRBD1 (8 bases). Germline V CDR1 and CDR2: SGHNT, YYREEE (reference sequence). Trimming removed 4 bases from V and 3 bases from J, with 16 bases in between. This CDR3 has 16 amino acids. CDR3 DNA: TGTGCCAGCAGCCCGGACAGGGCGGGGGACACCGGGGAGCTGTTTTTT. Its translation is CASSPDRAGDTGELFF.

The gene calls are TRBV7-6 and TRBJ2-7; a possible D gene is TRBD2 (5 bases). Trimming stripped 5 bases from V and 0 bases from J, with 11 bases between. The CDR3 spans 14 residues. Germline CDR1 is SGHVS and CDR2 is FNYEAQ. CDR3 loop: CASSLDTSSYEQYF. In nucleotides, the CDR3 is TGTGCCAGCAGCCTCGACACTAGCTCCTACGAGCAGTACTTC.

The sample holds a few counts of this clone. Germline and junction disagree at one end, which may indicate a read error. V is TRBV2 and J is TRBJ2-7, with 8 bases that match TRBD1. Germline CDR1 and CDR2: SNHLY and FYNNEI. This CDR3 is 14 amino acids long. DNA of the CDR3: TGTGCCAGCCGTGAACAGGGGGACTCCTACGAGCAGTACTTC. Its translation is CASREQGDSYEQYF.

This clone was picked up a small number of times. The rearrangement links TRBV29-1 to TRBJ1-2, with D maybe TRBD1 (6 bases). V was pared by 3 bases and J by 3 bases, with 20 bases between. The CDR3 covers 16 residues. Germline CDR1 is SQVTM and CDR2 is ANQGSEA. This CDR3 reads CSVEAEQGEFYYGYTF. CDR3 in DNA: TGCAGCGTTGAGGCTGAACAGGGAGAGTTCTACTATGGCTACACCTTC.

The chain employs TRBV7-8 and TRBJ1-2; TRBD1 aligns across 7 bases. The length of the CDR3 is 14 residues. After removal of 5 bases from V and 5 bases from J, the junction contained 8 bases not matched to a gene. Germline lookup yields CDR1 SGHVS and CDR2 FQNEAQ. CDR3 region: CASSEYRGPYGYTF. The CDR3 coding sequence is TGTGCCAGCAGCGAATACAGGGGCCCTTATGGCTACACCTTC.

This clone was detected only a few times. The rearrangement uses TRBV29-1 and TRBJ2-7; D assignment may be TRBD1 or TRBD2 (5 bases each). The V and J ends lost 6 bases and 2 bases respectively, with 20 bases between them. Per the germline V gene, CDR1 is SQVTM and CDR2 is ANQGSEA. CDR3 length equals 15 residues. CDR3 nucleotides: TGCAGCGTCACAGGAGACTGGGGGAGCCCCTACGAGCAGTACTTC. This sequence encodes CSVTGDWGSPYEQYF.

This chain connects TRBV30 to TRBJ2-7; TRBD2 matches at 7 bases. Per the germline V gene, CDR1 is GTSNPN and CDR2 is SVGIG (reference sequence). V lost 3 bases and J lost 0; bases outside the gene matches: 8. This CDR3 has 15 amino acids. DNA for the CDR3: TGTGCCTGGAGCGTCGGGGCGGGAGACTCCTACGAGCAGTACTTC. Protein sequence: CAWSVGAGDSYEQYF.

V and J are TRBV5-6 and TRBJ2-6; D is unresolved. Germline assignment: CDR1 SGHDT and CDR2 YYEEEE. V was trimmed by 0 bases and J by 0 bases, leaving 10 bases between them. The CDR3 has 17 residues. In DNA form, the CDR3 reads TGTGCCAGCAGCTTGGGAAGGATGTTCTCTGGGGCCAACGTCCTGACTTTC. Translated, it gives CASSLGRMFSGANVLTF.

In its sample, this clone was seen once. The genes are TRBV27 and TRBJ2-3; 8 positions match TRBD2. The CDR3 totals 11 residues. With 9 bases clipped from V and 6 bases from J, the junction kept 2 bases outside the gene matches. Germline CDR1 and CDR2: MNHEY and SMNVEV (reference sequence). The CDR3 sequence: CASSGGDTQYF. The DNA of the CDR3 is TGTGCCAGTTCGGGGGGGGATACGCAGTATTTT.

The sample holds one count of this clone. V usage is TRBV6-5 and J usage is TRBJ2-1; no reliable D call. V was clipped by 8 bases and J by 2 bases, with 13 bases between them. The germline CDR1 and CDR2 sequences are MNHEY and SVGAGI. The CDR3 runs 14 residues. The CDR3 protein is CASSSDSPYNEQFF. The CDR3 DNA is TGTGCCAGCTCCTCCGACTCTCCCTACAATGAGCAGTTCTTC.

The CDR3 loop reads CASSWQRGEQFF. DNA for the CDR3: TGTGCCAGCAGCTGGCAGCGGGGAGAGCAGTTCTTC. The genes are TRBV5-6 and TRBJ2-1; 7 bases are shared with TRBD2. Germline lookup yields CDR1 SGHDT and CDR2 YYEEEE. Losses at the gene ends were 3 bases for V and 10 bases for J; bases not matched to a gene: 4. The CDR3 consists of 12 residues. The variable domain in full, completed from reference TRBV5-6 and TRBJ2-1, reads DAGVTQSPTHLIKTRGQQVTLRCSPKSGHDTVSWYQQALGQGPQFIFQYYEEEERQRGNFPDRFSGHQFPNYSSELNVNALLLGDSALYLCASSWQRGEQFFGPGTRLTVL.

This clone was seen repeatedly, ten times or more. The CDR3 region is CASSTPTDSQETQYF. Written as DNA, the CDR3 is TGTGCCAGTAGTACGCCGACAGATTCCCAAGAGACCCAGTACTTC. V gene TRBV19 combines with J gene TRBJ2-5; D perhaps matches TRBD1 (5 bases). Deletions cut 4 bases from V and 1 base from J, with 13 bases between. The CDR3 is made up of 15 amino acids. Germline lookup yields CDR1 LNHDA and CDR2 SQIVND (reference sequence).

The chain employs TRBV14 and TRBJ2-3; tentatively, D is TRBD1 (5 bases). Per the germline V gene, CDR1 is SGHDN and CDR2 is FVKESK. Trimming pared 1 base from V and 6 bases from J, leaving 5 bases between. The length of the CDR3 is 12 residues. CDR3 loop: CASSQGGDTQYF. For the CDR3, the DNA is TGTGCCAGCAGCCAAGGGGGCGATACGCAGTATTTT. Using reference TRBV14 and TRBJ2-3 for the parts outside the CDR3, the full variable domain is EAGVTQFPSHSVIEKGQTVTLRCDPISGHDNLYWYRRVMGKEIKFLLHFVKESKQDESGMPNNRFLAERTGGTYSTLKVQPAELEDSGVYFCASSQGGDTQYFGPGTRLTVL.

The chain's CDR3 is CATSADRDYSYNEQFF. CDR3 in DNA: TGTGCCACCAGCGCGGACCGGGATTACTCCTACAATGAGCAGTTCTTC. V usage is TRBV15 and J usage is TRBJ2-1, with D possibly TRBD2 on 5 matching bases. The CDR3 runs 16 residues. V lost 5 bases and J 0 bases, leaving 14 bases between the germline ends. CDR1 LNHNV and CDR2 YYDKDF come from the germline V gene (reference sequence).

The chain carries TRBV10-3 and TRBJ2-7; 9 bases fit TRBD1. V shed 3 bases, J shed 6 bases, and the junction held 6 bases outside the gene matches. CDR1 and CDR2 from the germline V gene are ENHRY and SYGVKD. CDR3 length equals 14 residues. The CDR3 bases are TGTGCCATCAGTGAAGGGACAGGGTGGAGCGAGCAGTACTTC. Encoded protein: CAISEGTGWSEQYF.